The clone carrying this T cell receptor (beta chain) was recorded many times. Its antigen is currently unknown. It was RNA transcripts that yielded the amplified TCR beta CDR3 regions. First-round RT-PCR targeting the TCR CDR3 was performed with the HTBI primer set. TCRdb used MiXCR to reprocess the multiplex PCR reads, holding one entry per CDR3 protein. The repertoire consists of 240,000 or so distinct CDR3 sequences, with over 15% occurring once and the leading ten covering about 29%. The sample comes from a study of T cells in Graves' hyperthyroidism and ophthalmopathy. Study-wide context: Sampling of peripheral blood happened at initial diagnosis, prior to any treatment. General study findings and limits: Also found in blood were most expanded thyroid clonotypes above 0.001. The model made its ophthalmopathy prediction, and onset followed a median 6.5 months later. Patients with ophthalmopathy were separated from those with stable hyperthyroidism by a 13 V-J model.

Germline assignment: CDR1 MDHEN and CDR2 SYDVKM. The CDR3 is made up of 12 amino acids. V dropped 6 bases and J dropped 1 base, with 6 bases sitting between them. This rearrangement joins TRBV28 to TRBJ1-1; D gene ambiguous. What was sequenced was blood. The clonotype was recovered from a woman between 18 and 30 years old with Graves' ophthalmopathy. The CDR3 DNA reads TGTGCCAGCAGACGAGGGAACACTGAAGCTTTCTTT. Translating gives CASRRGNTEAFF.